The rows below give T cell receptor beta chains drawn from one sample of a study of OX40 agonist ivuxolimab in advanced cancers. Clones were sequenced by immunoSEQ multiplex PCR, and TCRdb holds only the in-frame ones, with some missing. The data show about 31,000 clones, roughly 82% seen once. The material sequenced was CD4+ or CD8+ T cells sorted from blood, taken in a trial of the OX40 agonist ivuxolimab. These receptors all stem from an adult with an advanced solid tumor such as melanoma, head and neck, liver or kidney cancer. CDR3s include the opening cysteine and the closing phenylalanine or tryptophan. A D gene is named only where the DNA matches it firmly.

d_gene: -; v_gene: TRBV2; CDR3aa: CASSERPSLISYEQYF
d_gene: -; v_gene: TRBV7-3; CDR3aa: CASSGTTADEQFF
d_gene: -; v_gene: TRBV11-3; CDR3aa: CASSLGATDTQYF
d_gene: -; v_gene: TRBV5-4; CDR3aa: CASSLGGDYGYTF
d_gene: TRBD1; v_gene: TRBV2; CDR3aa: CASRRTGGSPLHF
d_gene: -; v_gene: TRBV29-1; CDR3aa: CSVDRTDYGYTF
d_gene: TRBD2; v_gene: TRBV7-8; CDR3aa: CASSLGQGGNEQYF
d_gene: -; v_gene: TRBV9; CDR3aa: CASSEGPAREDTQYF
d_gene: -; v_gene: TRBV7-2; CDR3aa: CASSPTRDSGADTQYF
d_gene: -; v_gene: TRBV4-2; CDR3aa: CASRPDRQADTQYF
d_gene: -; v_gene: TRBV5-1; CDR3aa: CASSLNGQGNYGYIF
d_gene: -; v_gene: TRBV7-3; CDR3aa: CASSLAGDNEQFF
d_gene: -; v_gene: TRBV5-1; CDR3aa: CASSFELHTEAFF
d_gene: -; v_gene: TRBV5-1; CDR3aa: CASSAGPGGLGDEQYF
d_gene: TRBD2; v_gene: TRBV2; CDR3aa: CASSGRGRIAGANEQFF
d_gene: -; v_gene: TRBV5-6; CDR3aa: CASSLAENTGELFF
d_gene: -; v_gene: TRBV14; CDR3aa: CASSQEAGYNEQFF
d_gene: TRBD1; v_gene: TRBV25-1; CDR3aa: CASRQGIPEAFF
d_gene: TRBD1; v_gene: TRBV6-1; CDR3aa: CASSPRTGGNEQFF
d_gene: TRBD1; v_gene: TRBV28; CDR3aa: CASSPPGGVTEAFF
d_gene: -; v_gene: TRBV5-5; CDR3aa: CASNQGQNEKLFF
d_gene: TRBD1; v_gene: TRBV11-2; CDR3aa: CASSLGRGQGSGANVLTF
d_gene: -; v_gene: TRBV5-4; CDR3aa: CASSPGRLNYGYTF
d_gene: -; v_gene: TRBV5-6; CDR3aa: CASSLRGSGTDTQYF
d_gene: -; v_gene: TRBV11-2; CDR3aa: CASSLGWLEQYF
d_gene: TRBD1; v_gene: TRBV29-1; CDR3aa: CSVEVGQGKNIQYF
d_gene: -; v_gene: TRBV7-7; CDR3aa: CASSRRGRAANTGELFF
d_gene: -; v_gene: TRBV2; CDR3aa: CASSVSDSKTQYF
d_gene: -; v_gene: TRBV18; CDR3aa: CASSPGPDFATNEKLFF
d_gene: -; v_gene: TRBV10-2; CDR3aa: CASTPGGREGYTF
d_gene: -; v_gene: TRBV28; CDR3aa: CASSFSGNGYTF
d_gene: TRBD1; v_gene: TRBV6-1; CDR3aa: CASGDRAMYGYTF
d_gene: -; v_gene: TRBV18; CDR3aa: CASSEDSVNTEAFF